Listed below are T cell receptor beta chains from one sample, sequenced in a study of OX40 agonist ivuxolimab in advanced cancers. Generated by immunoSEQ multiplex PCR, the TCRdb table keeps only in-frame clones and is missing some. The sample has 80,000 or so clones; approximately 86% are singletons. Material: CD4+ or CD8+ T cells sorted from blood, obtained in a trial of the OX40 agonist ivuxolimab. The receptors stem from an adult with an advanced solid tumor such as melanoma, head and neck, liver or kidney cancer. Each CDR3 is given with its conserved first and last residue. D genes are given only for firm matches. Size tells how often a clone was seen (once, few, many) or the class of an expanded clone, and some rows leave it out.

clone_size d_call j_call v_call cdr3_aa cdr3_nt
- TRBD2 TRBJ2-7 TRBV5-1 CASSLETSGSSYEQYF TGCGCCAGCAGCTTGGAGACTAGCGGGAGCTCCTACGAGCAGTACTTC
- TRBD1 TRBJ1-2 TRBV29-1 CSVEDQGAGYTF TGCAGCGTTGAAGATCAGGGGGCTGGCTACACCTTC
- TRBD1 TRBJ2-7 TRBV7-8 CASSSGTGTYEQYF TGTGCCAGCAGCTCCGGGACAGGAACCTACGAGCAGTACTTC
- TRBD2 TRBJ2-5 TRBV2 CASSEVPAGGKETQYF TGTGCCAGCAGTGAGGTACCAGCGGGGGGCAAAGAGACCCAGTACTTC
- - TRBJ1-2 TRBV29-1 CSVVGLTEGYTF TGCAGCGTTGTTGGGCTAACTGAGGGCTACACCTTC
- - TRBJ2-7 TRBV9 CASSWGVGAYEQYF TGTGCCAGCAGCTGGGGGGTCGGCGCCTACGAGCAGTACTTC
- TRBD1 TRBJ1-5 TRBV27 CASSQGAELPQHF TGTGCCAGCTCTCAGGGGGCGGAGCTGCCCCAGCATTTT
- TRBD1 TRBJ2-5 TRBV5-1 CASSSIGTGRTEGTQYF TGCGCCAGCAGCTCCATAGGGACAGGGCGAACAGAAGGGACCCAGTACTTC
- - TRBJ1-1 TRBV11-1 CASSLDRGGLSEAFF TGTGCCAGCAGCTTAGATCGGGGAGGCCTTTCTGAAGCTTTCTTT
few - TRBJ1-4 TRBV5-1 CASSFRGIAEKLFF TGCGCCAGCAGCTTCAGGGGCATTGCTGAAAAACTGTTTTTT
- TRBD2 TRBJ2-1 TRBV11-3 CASSLFSGEFEQFF TGTGCCAGCAGCTTATTTAGCGGGGAGTTTGAGCAGTTCTTC
- TRBD2 TRBJ2-3 TRBV29-1 CSVATSGRTDTQYF TGCAGCGTCGCGACTAGCGGGAGAACAGATACGCAGTATTTT
- TRBD2 TRBJ2-1 TRBV10-2 CASSSPRTSGSFNEQFF TGCGCCAGCAGTTCCCCCCGGACTAGCGGGAGTTTCAATGAGCAGTTCTTC
- TRBD1 TRBJ2-7 TRBV23-1 CASSQKAGTGWMGSYEQYF TGCGCCAGCAGTCAAAAAGCCGGGACAGGGTGGATGGGGTCCTACGAGCAGTACTTC
- TRBD2 TRBJ2-3 TRBV5-4 CASSFPPKPGLPDTQYF TGTGCCAGCAGCTTTCCGCCCAAACCGGGACTACCCGATACGCAGTATTTT
- TRBD1 TRBJ2-3 TRBV4-3 CASSQDWRQGRTDTQYF TGCGCCAGCAGCCAAGATTGGAGACAGGGAAGGACAGATACGCAGTATTTT
- - TRBJ1-5 TRBV5-4 CASSLGWNQPQHF TGTGCCAGCAGCTTGGGTTGGAATCAGCCCCAGCATTTT
- - TRBJ2-2 TRBV10-1 CASSGGSGKLTGELFF TGCGCCAGCAGTGGCGGTTCAGGGAAATTAACCGGGGAGCTGTTTTTT
- TRBD1 TRBJ1-1 TRBV19 CATQAGGRVTEAFF TGTGCCACCCAGGCAGGGGGGCGCGTTACTGAAGCTTTCTTT
- - TRBJ2-6 TRBV30 CAWSVTRAGANVLTF TGTGCCTGGAGTGTAACCCGTGCTGGGGCCAACGTCCTGACTTTC
- - TRBJ1-3 TRBV29-1 CSVEGGHGSGNTIYF TGCAGCGTTGAAGGTGGCCATGGCTCTGGAAACACCATATATTTT
- - TRBJ2-7 TRBV4-1 CASSQEPQGYEQYF TGCGCCAGCAGCCAAGAACCGCAAGGCTACGAGCAGTACTTC
- - TRBJ2-1 TRBV7-9 CASSSVGRGTYNEQFF TGTGCCAGCAGCTCGGTCGGGAGAGGGACCTACAATGAGCAGTTCTTC
- - TRBJ1-5 TRBV7-3 CASSRRGAGIHQPQHF TGTGCCAGCAGCCGGAGGGGGGCAGGGATTCATCAGCCCCAGCATTTT
- TRBD2 TRBJ2-5 TRBV28 CATQPRAGGGETQYF TGTGCCACCCAACCCCGAGCGGGAGGCGGGGAGACCCAGTACTTC
- - TRBJ1-6 TRBV30 CAWSGDFQPVSSYNSPLHF TGTGCCTGGAGTGGAGATTTCCAGCCGGTGAGCTCCTATAATTCACCCCTCCACTTT
- - TRBJ2-1 TRBV6-6 CASSYSPGVPNEQFF TGTGCCAGCAGTTACTCTCCAGGCGTCCCCAATGAGCAGTTCTTC
- - TRBJ2-5 TRBV18 CASSPPVPEETQYF TGTGCCAGCTCACCACCCGTCCCGGAAGAGACCCAGTACTTC
- TRBD1 TRBJ2-5 TRBV6-1 CASRQGSFTYETQYF TGTGCCAGTCGACAGGGGTCTTTTACCTATGAGACCCAGTACTTC
few TRBD1 TRBJ1-1 TRBV19 CASSSPDRGVAEAFF TGTGCCAGTAGTTCCCCGGACAGGGGGGTAGCTGAAGCTTTCTTT
- TRBD1 TRBJ1-5 TRBV6-5 CASSYLQGGSNQPQHF TGTGCCAGCAGTTACTTGCAGGGGGGGAGCAATCAGCCCCAGCATTTT
once - TRBJ1-4 TRBV11-2 CASSQSTGPNEKLFF TGTGCCAGCAGCCAATCCACAGGACCTAATGAAAAACTGTTTTTT
- TRBD1 TRBJ1-1 TRBV27 CASSFGRDRRVTEAFF TGTGCCAGCAGTTTTGGGAGGGACAGGAGGGTTACTGAAGCTTTCTTT
- - TRBJ2-3 TRBV19 CASSIERLERPDTQYF TGTGCCAGTAGTATTGAACGGCTAGAACGACCAGATACGCAGTATTTT
- - TRBJ2-6 TRBV20-1 CSAVQGNVLTF TGCAGTGCTGTTCAGGGAAACGTCCTGACTTTC
medium-sized - TRBJ1-2 TRBV15 CATSRVSTPRGYTF TGTGCCACCAGCAGAGTAAGCACCCCGCGGGGCTACACCTTC
once - TRBJ2-7 TRBV7-2 CASSLSAGLFPYEQYF TGTGCCAGCAGCTTATCGGCAGGGCTTTTCCCCTACGAGCAGTACTTC
- - TRBJ2-7 TRBV27 CASSLRLGQTYEQYF TGTGCCAGCAGTTTACGACTCGGACAGACCTACGAGCAGTACTTC
- - TRBJ2-5 TRBV11-2 CASSLVGLKETQYF TGTGCCAGCAGCTTAGTAGGTCTAAAGGAGACCCAGTACTTC
- - TRBJ1-4 TRBV6-5 CASSPAGTNEKLFF TGTGCCAGCAGCCCCGCGGGTACTAATGAAAAACTGTTTTTT
few - TRBJ2-2 TRBV7-3 CASSLRESGELFF TGTGCCAGCAGCTTGAGGGAGAGCGGGGAGCTGTTTTTT
- TRBD1 TRBJ2-3 TRBV5-1 CASSLTGAGTDTQYF TGCGCCAGCAGCTTGACAGGGGCAGGCACAGATACGCAGTATTTT
- TRBD2 TRBJ2-3 TRBV5-4 CASSLRSGTSGRGGTDTQYF TGTGCCAGCAGCTTGAGGTCCGGGACTAGCGGGAGGGGTGGTACAGATACGCAGTATTTT
- - TRBJ2-5 TRBV13 CASSLTGREETQYF TGTGCCAGCAGTCTGACAGGGAGGGAAGAGACCCAGTACTTC
- TRBD2 TRBJ2-1 TRBV2 CASTSGGNEQFF TGTGCCAGCACTAGCGGGGGTAATGAGCAGTTCTTC
- - TRBJ2-5 TRBV5-1 CASREGQTQYF TGCGCCAGCAGGGAGGGCCAGACCCAGTACTTC
- - TRBJ1-4 TRBV28 CASSFQGWNEKLFF TGTGCCAGCAGTTTTCAGGGATGGAATGAAAAACTGTTTTTT
once - TRBJ1-1 TRBV10-3 CAISGILIGARMNTEAFF TGTGCCATCAGTGGCATTCTTATTGGGGCTCGGATGAACACTGAAGCTTTCTTT
- - TRBJ1-5 TRBV19 CASSGTTDNQPQHF TGTGCCAGTTCCGGGACAACGGATAATCAGCCCCAGCATTTT
- - TRBJ2-3 TRBV7-9 CASSSRLEAADTQYF TGTGCCAGCAGCTCCAGACTAGAGGCTGCAGATACGCAGTATTTT
- - TRBJ1-1 TRBV28 CASVWGGAYTEAFF TGTGCCAGCGTCTGGGGGGGGGCATACACTGAAGCTTTCTTT
- TRBD1 TRBJ2-2 TRBV5-8 CASSPYGTVTGELFF TGTGCCAGCAGCCCCTATGGGACAGTTACCGGGGAGCTGTTTTTT
- - TRBJ2-2 TRBV5-8 CASSLGQGGNTGELFF TGTGCCAGCAGCTTGGGACAGGGAGGAAACACCGGGGAGCTGTTTTTT
- TRBD2 TRBJ2-1 TRBV7-6 CASSLGALRGVYNEQFF TGTGCCAGCAGCTTAGGGGCTTTGCGGGGGGTTTACAATGAGCAGTTCTTC